The 27 T cell receptor beta chains in this list originate from one sample, sequenced in a study of T cell repertoires in aging, cancer and after chemotherapy. A mixed TRB-A/B primer pool amplified rearranged TRB by multiplex touch-down PCR. TCRdb re-called the multiplex PCR reads through MiXCR, storing one row per CDR3 protein. The sample lists over 10,000 distinct CDR3 sequences, roughly 26% seen once, with over 45% in the top ten. TCR beta rearrangements were amplified from peripheral blood genomic DNA. The material sequenced was blood. These receptors all stem from a human donor in good health.

V and J are TRBV5-1 and TRBJ1-1; unclear D gene. Trimming shortened V by 2 bases and J by 4 bases, and 9 bases separated the two germline ends. The CDR3 spans 13 residues. In germline, CDR1 is SGHRS, CDR2 YFSETQ. This CDR3 reads CASSFLLVTEAFF. In DNA, the CDR3 is TGCGCCAGCAGCTTTTTGCTGGTCACTGAAGCTTTCTTT.

As to this clonotype: Since a much larger clone is just one base distant, this may be a read error. The chain carries TRBV29-1 and TRBJ2-7, with 7 positions matching TRBD2. CDR3 length: 15 residues. Germline CDR1 SQVTM, CDR2 ANQGSEA. Trimming removed 6 bases from V and 0 bases from J; junction bases left unmatched: 11. CDR3 region: CSVDGAGSSSYEQYF. Written as DNA, the CDR3 is TGCAGCGTCGATGGAGCGGGGTCTTCCTCCTACGAGCAGTACTTC.

This chain's CDR3 is CASSLSRTQETQYF. The CDR3 region has the DNA TGTGCCAGCAGTTTATCGAGGACTCAAGAGACCCAGTACTTC. This chain connects TRBV27 to TRBJ2-5; D may be TRBD2 (5 bases). V was trimmed by 0 bases and J by 2 bases, leaving 7 bases between them. CDR1 is MNHEY, CDR2 SMNVEV, per germline (reference sequence). The CDR3 length is 14 residues.

On this clonotype: A read error may be the cause here, since a much bigger clone is one base away. The V gene is TRBV20-1, the J gene TRBJ2-7; D gene ambiguous. Trimming stripped 7 bases from V and 4 bases from J, with 17 bases between. The CDR3 totals 13 residues. Germline lookup yields CDR1 DFQATT and CDR2 SNEGSKA (reference sequence). In DNA, the CDR3 is TGCAGTGATAGGGATATGGGCCATTACGAGCAGTACTTC. Encoded protein: CSDRDMGHYEQYF.

This clonotype was counted many times. V gene TRBV19 combines with J gene TRBJ1-3; tentatively, D is TRBD1 (5 bases). Trimming took 6 bases from V and 4 from J, leaving 13 bases between them. Germline CDR1 and CDR2: LNHDA and SQIVND (reference sequence). This CDR3 has 14 amino acids. The CDR3 DNA is TGTGCCAGTAGCACCAGGGTTCCAGGAAACACCATATATTTT. Encoded protein: CASSTRVPGNTIYF.

The rearrangement links TRBV7-6 to TRBJ1-1; 8 nucleotides match TRBD1. This CDR3 has 17 residues. The trim removed 5 bases at V and 5 bases at J, leaving 16 bases unmatched. Germline CDR1 is SGHVS and CDR2 is FNYEAQ. Here the CDR3 DNA reads TGTGCCAGCAGCCCCATATCCGCCGCAGGGGGCTTTACTGAAGCTTTCTTT. Protein sequence: CASSPISAAGGFTEAFF. The full variable domain, completed using reference TRBV7-6 and TRBJ1-1, is GAGVSQSPRYKVTKRGQDVALRCDPISGHVSLYWYRQALGQGPEFLTYFNYEAQQDKSGLPNDRFSAERPEGSISTLTIQRTEQRDSAMYRCASSPISAAGGFTEAFFGQGTRLTVV.

This clonotype was found a few times. The chain recombines TRBV20-1 with TRBJ1-2; TRBD1 matches 7 bases. V was clipped by 4 bases and J by 5 bases; unmatched bases: 4. The CDR3 totals 12 residues. The V gene's germline CDR1 is DFQATT and CDR2 SNEGSKA (reference sequence). The CDR3 loop reads CSAKRGPYGYTF. The CDR3 nucleotides read TGCAGTGCTAAGAGGGGGCCATATGGCTACACCTTC.

This clonotype has only a few counts. CDR3 region: CAISGGEYGYTF. CDR3 sequence (DNA): TGTGCCATCAGTGGAGGGGAGTACGGCTACACCTTC. The gene calls are TRBV10-3 and TRBJ1-2; the D gene is possibly TRBD1 (5 bases). The CDR3 runs 12 residues. Germline values: CDR1 ENHRY, CDR2 SYGVKD. V was shortened by 4 bases and J by 8 bases, with 11 bases between the two germline ends.

This clonotype was found a few times. The chain is built from TRBV6-6 and TRBJ2-2; D gene uncertain. Germline CDR1 is MNHNY and CDR2 is SVGAGI (reference sequence). Trimming cost V 3 bases and J 3 bases, with 8 bases left between them. This CDR3 is built from 14 residues. Here the CDR3 DNA reads TGTGCCAGCAGTTATTTTCCCGACACCGGGGAGCTGTTTTTT. This gives the protein CASSYFPDTGELFF.

This clonotype was seen only a few times. The chain combines TRBV7-3 with TRBJ2-3; possibly TRBD1 for D (7 bases). CDR1 and CDR2 (germline): SGHTA, FQGTGA. The V and J ends lost 9 bases and 4 bases respectively, with 17 bases between them. CDR3 length: 14 amino acids. CDR3 DNA sequence: TGTGCCAGTAAGGGGGCTGGGGAGGCAGATACGCAGTATTTT. It codes for CASKGAGEADTQYF.

The DNA for the CDR3 is TGTGCCAGCAGTTACTCTTTACGGGACGACTACAATGAGCAGTTCTTC. Translating gives CASSYSLRDDYNEQFF. The rearrangement links TRBV6-6 to TRBJ2-1; D could derive from TRBD1 or TRBD2 (5 bases each). This CDR3 spans 16 amino acids. Germline values: CDR1 MNHNY, CDR2 SVGAGI (reference sequence). V lost 0 bases and J lost 3, with 12 bases in between.

This clonotype appeared a few times. J is TRBJ2-7 and V is TRBV14, with D perhaps TRBD2 (6 bases). CDR3 size: 17 residues. CDR1 and CDR2 from the germline V gene are SGHDN and FVKESK. Between the trimmed V and J ends, which lost 1 base and 1 base, there was a span of 17 bases. In DNA, the CDR3 is TGTGCCAGCAGCCAAGCGGGACTTCGGGACGGATCCTACGAGCAGTACTTC. It translates to CASSQAGLRDGSYEQYF.

The gene calls are TRBV7-3 and TRBJ2-3; 7 positions match TRBD2. From germline, CDR1 is SGHTA and CDR2 FQGTGA. The V segment lost 2 bases and the J segment 0 bases; nucleotides outside the gene matches: 5. The CDR3 spans 16 residues. The CDR3 loop reads CASSLLAEGSTDTQYF. The CDR3 DNA follows: TGTGCCAGCAGCTTACTAGCGGAGGGGAGCACAGATACGCAGTATTTT.

This clonotype occurred many times. This chain connects TRBV15 to TRBJ1-2; D gene uncertain. V lost 0 bases and J lost 2, with 7 bases in between. Germline V gene data show CDR1 as LNHNV and CDR2 as YYDKDF (reference sequence). This CDR3 has 14 residues. CDR3 in amino acids: CATSRDGFNYGYTF. CDR3 sequence (DNA): TGTGCCACCAGCAGAGACGGGTTCAACTATGGCTACACCTTC. The full variable domain, in which reference TRBV15 and TRBJ1-2 provide the parts outside the CDR3, is DAMVIQNPRYQVTQFGKPVTLSCSQTLNHNVMYWYQQKSSQAPKLLFHYYDKDFNNEADTPDNFQSRRPNTSFCFLDIRSPGLGDTAMYLCATSRDGFNYGYTFGSGTRLTVV.

A word on this clonotype: The CDR3 carries no conserved terminal phenylalanine or tryptophan, so it likely arises from a read error. The DNA is omitted, as the CDR3 cannot be located on it reliably, and the CDR3 follows TCRdb's listing. CDR3 loop: CAISAAKSG. The J gene is TRBJ2-7, the V gene TRBV10-3; TRBD2, the table's D call, lacks a check against the DNA. The CDR3 is 9 amino acids long, termini counted. CDR1 and CDR2 from the germline V gene are ENHRY and SYGVKD.

V usage is TRBV5-8 and J usage is TRBJ1-6; D possibly corresponds to TRBD1 (5 bases). The germline V gene encodes CDR1 SGHTS and CDR2 YDEGEE. V lost 3 bases, J lost 5 bases, and 15 bases lay in between. The CDR3 runs to 16 residues. CDR3 region: CASSWTGGVDNSPLHF. CDR3 bases: TGTGCCAGCAGCTGGACCGGGGGTGTCGATAATTCACCCCTCCACTTT.

J is TRBJ1-1 and V is TRBV7-6; a possible D gene is TRBD1 (5 bases). V lost 3 bases and J lost 11, with 13 bases in between. Germline lookup yields CDR1 SGHVS and CDR2 FNYEAQ. This CDR3 has 12 amino acids. The CDR3 bases are TGTGCCAGCAGCTTGGGGACGTTAAGGGCTTTCTTT. Residues: CASSLGTLRAFF.

V and J are TRBV30 and TRBJ2-1; TRBD1 agrees at 10 bases. Germline lookup yields CDR1 GTSNPN and CDR2 SVGIG (reference sequence). The CDR3 has 17 residues. Trimming at V came to 2 bases and at J to 0 bases, leaving 7 bases not matched to a gene. The CDR3 coding sequence is TGTGCCTGGAGTATCGGGACAGGGGCCAGCTCCTACAATGAGCAGTTCTTC. It encodes CAWSIGTGASSYNEQFF.

This clonotype turned up a few times. The CDR3: CASSQARPTSTDTQYF. DNA for the CDR3: TGCGCCAGCAGTCAAGCTCGGCCAACTAGCACAGATACGCAGTATTTT. The chain has TRBV23-1 and TRBJ2-3; no clear D gene. TRBV23-1 is recorded as an ORF, its role being uncertain. V lost 2 bases to trimming and J lost 0 bases, with 12 bases between them. CDR3 size: 16 residues.

V usage is TRBV11-2 and J usage is TRBJ1-4; 9 nucleotides match TRBD1. The germline V gene encodes CDR1 SGHAT and CDR2 FQNNGV. J gave up 3 bases and V 5 bases, and 7 bases lay outside the gene matches. The CDR3 runs to 16 residues. As DNA, the CDR3 is TGTGCCAGCAGCACCGGGACAGGGAATGCTAATGAAAAACTGTTTTTT. This encodes CASSTGTGNANEKLFF.

V usage is TRBV19 and J usage is TRBJ2-3, with D possibly matching TRBD2 (6 bases). Looked up from germline, CDR1 is LNHDA and CDR2 is SQIVND (reference sequence). The V end lost 3 bases, the J end lost 4 bases, and 11 bases lay between the germline ends. This CDR3 spans 14 amino acids. CDR3 sequence reads: CASSIRDSSDTQYF. CDR3 coding DNA: TGTGCCAGTAGTATCAGGGACTCCTCAGATACGCAGTATTTT.

This clonotype showed up just a few times. J is TRBJ1-2 and V is TRBV13; 8 nucleotides align to TRBD1. Germline-derived CDR1 and CDR2 are PRHDT and FYEKMQ (reference sequence). With V trimmed by 3 bases and J by 3 bases, 6 bases remained unmatched. The CDR3 extends over 15 amino acids. CDR3 amino acids: CASSLTGEVYYGYTF. The CDR3 DNA reads TGTGCCAGCAGCTTGACAGGGGAAGTGTACTATGGCTACACCTTC.

The V gene is TRBV5-1, the J gene TRBJ1-6; D may be TRBD1 (5 bases). Germline CDR1 SGHRS, CDR2 YFSETQ. V was pared by 3 bases and J by 5 bases, with 12 bases between. This CDR3 is built from 15 residues. CDR3 sequence (DNA): TGCGCCAGCAGCTCCGGGGCTCGCCATAATTCACCCCTCCACTTT. Encoded protein: CASSSGARHNSPLHF.

There are a few counts of this clonotype. V gene TRBV20-1 combines with J gene TRBJ1-6; perhaps TRBD1 as D (6 bases). CDR1 and CDR2 (germline): DFQATT, SNEGSKA (reference sequence). This CDR3 has 16 amino acids. The V end was cut by 3 bases, the J end by 3 bases, with 15 bases between. The CDR3 sequence is CSARPAGGLYNSPLHF. In DNA form, the CDR3 reads TGCAGTGCTAGGCCCGCGGGGGGGCTCTATAATTCACCCCTCCACTTT.

This clonotype is a singleton in its sample. This may come from a read error, since a much larger clone is one base off. In DNA form, the CDR3 reads TGCAGCGCGGGGGGCCACGAGCAGTTCTTC. Translation: CSAGGHEQFF. This chain uses TRBV29-1 with TRBJ2-1; D perhaps matches TRBD2 (7 bases). Trimming stripped 7 bases from V and 10 bases from J, with 11 bases between. Germline CDR1 is SQVTM and CDR2 is ANQGSEA. This CDR3 comprises 10 residues.

The chain links TRBV20-1 to TRBJ1-5; tentative D call: TRBD1 (6 bases). Per germline, CDR1 DFQATT and CDR2 SNEGSKA (reference sequence). The CDR3 sequence is 11 residues long. V was clipped by 3 bases and J by 7 bases, with 7 bases between them. CDR3 protein: CSASGGQPQHF. CDR3 nucleotide sequence: TGCAGTGCTAGTGGGGGCCAGCCCCAGCATTTT.

The gene calls are TRBV11-2 and TRBJ2-2, with D possibly being TRBD1 (5 bases). The CDR3 runs to 15 residues. CDR1 and CDR2 from the germline V gene are SGHAT and FQNNGV. With 2 bases removed from V and 4 bases from J, the gap between germline ends came to 11 bases. The CDR3 DNA reads as TGTGCCAGCAGCTTAAACTCCAGGGCCACCGGGGAGCTGTTTTTT. Its protein product is CASSLNSRATGELFF.